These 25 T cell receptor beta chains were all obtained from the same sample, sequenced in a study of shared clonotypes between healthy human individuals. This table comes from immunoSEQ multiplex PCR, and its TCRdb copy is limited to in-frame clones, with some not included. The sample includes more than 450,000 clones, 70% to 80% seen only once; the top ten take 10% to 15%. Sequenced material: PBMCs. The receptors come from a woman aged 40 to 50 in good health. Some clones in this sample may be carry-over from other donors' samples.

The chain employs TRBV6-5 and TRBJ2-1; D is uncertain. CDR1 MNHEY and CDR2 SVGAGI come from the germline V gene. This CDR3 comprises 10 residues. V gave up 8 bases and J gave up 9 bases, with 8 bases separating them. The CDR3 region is CASGRAEQFF. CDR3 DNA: TGTGCCAGCGGGCGAGCTGAGCAGTTCTTC.

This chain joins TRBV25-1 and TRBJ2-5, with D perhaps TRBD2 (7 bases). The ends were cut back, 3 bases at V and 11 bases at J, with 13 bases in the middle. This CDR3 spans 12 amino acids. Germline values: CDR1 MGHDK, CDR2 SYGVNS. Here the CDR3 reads CASSERGREQYF. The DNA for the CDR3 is TGTGCCAGCAGTGAGCGGGGGCGGGAGCAGTACTTC. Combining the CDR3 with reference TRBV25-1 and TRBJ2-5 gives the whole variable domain EADIYQTPRYLVIGTGKKITLECSQTMGHDKMYWYQQDPGMELHLIHYSYGVNSTEKGDLSSESTVSRIRTEHFPLTLESARPSHTSQYLCASSERGREQYFGPGTRLLVL.

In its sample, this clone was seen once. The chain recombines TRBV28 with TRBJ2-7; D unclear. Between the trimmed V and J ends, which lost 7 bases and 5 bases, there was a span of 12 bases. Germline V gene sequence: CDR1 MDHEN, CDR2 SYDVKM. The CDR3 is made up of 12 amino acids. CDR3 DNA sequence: TGTGCCAGCATTAATAGCTTGAACGAGCAGTACTTC. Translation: CASINSLNEQYF.

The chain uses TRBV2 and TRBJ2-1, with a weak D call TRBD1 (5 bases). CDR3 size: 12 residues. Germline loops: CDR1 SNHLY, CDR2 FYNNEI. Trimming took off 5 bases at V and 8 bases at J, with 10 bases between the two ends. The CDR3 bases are TGTGCCAGCAGTCCACAGGAACATGAGCAGTTCTTC. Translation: CASSPQEHEQFF.

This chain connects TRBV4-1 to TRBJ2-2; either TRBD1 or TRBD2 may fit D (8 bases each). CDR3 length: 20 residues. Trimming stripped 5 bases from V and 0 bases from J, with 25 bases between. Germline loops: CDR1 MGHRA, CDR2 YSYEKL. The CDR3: CASSFDRGRTSRSNTGELFF. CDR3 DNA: TGCGCCAGCAGCTTCGACAGGGGAAGGACTAGCAGGTCGAACACCGGGGAGCTGTTTTTT.

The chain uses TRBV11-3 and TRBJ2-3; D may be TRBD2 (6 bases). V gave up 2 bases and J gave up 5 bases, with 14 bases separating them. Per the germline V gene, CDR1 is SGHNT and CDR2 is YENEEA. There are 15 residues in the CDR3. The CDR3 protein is CASSLSGQGLDTQYF. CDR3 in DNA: TGTGCCAGCAGCTTATCTGGGCAGGGACTAGATACGCAGTATTTT.

The CDR3 spells CASSVRGSAAYNEQFF. The CDR3 DNA sequence: TGTGCCAGCAGTGTACGGGGCTCTGCCGCCTACAATGAGCAGTTCTTC. The V call is TRBV9, the J call TRBJ2-1; either TRBD1 or TRBD2 may supply D (5 bases each). The CDR3 sequence is 16 residues long. Germline CDR1 is SGDLS and CDR2 is YYNGEE. V lost 5 bases, J lost 2 bases, and 17 bases lay in between.

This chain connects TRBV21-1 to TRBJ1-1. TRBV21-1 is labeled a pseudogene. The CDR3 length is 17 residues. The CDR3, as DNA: TGTGCCAGCAGCAAAGGTTTCTCCCAGGAGTTGAACACTGAAGCTTTCTTT. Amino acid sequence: CASSKGFSQELNTEAFF.

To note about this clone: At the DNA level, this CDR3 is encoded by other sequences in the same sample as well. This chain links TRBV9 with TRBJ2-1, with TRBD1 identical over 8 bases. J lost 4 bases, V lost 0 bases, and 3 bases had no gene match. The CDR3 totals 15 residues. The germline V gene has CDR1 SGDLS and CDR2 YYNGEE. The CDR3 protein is CASSVGRGLYNEQFF. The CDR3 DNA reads TGTGCCAGCAGCGTAGGCAGGGGGCTATACAATGAGCAGTTCTTC. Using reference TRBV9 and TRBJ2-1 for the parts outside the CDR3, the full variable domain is DSGVTQTPKHLITATGQRVTLRCSPRSGDLSVYWYQQSLDQGLQFLIQYYNGEERAKGNILERFSAQQFPDLHSELNLSSLELGDSALYFCASSVGRGLYNEQFFGPGTRLTVL.

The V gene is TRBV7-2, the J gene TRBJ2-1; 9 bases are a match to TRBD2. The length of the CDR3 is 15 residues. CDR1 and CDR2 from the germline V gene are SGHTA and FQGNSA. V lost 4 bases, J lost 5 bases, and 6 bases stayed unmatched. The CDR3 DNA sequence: TGTGCCAGCAGCTCGAGACGGACTAGCGACAATGAGCAGTTCTTC. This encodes CASSSRRTSDNEQFF.

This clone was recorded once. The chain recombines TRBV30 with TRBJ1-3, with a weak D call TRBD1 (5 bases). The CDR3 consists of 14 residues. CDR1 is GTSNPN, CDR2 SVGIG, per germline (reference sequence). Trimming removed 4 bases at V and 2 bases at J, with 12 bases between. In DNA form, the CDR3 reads TGTGCCTGGAATTTTCTAGGGGCTGGAAACACCATATATTTT. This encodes CAWNFLGAGNTIYF. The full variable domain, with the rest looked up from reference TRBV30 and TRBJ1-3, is SQTIHQWPATLVQPVGSPLSLECTVEGTSNPNLYWYRQAAGRGLQLLFYSVGIGQISSEVPQNLSASRPQDRQFILSSKKLLLSDSGFYLCAWNFLGAGNTIYFGEGSWLTVV.

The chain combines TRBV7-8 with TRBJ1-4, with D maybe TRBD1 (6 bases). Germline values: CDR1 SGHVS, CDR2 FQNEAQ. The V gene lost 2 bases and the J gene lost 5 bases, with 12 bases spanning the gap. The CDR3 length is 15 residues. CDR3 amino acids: CASSLREGTNEKLFF. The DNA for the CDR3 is TGTGCCAGCAGCTTACGCGAGGGGACAAATGAAAAACTGTTTTTT.

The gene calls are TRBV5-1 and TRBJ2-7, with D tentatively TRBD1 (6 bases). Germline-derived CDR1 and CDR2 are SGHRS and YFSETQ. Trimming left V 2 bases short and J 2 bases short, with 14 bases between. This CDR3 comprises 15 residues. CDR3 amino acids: CASSLTGTQTYEQYF. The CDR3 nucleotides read TGCGCCAGCAGCTTAACCGGGACACAGACCTACGAGCAGTACTTC.

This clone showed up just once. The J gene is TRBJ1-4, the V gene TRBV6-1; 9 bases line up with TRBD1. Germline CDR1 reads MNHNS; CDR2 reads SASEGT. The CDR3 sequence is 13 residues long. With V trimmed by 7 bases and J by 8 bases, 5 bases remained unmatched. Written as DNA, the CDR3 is TGTGCCAGCACGACAGGGGGAAGGGAAAAACTGTTTTTT. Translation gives CASTTGGREKLFF.

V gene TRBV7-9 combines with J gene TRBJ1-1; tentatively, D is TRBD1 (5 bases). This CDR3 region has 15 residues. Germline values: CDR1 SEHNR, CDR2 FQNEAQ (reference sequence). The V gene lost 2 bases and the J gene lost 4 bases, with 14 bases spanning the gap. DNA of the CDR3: TGTGCCAGCAGCTTAACGGGGGGTCCGGGCACTGAAGCTTTCTTT. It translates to CASSLTGGPGTEAFF.

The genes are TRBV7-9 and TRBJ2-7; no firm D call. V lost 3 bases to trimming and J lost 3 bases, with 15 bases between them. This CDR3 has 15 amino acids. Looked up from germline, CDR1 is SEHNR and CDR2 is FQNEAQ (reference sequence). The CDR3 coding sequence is TGTGCCAGCAGCTTCGGCAGCCAGGACGGCTACGAGCAGTACTTC. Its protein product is CASSFGSQDGYEQYF.

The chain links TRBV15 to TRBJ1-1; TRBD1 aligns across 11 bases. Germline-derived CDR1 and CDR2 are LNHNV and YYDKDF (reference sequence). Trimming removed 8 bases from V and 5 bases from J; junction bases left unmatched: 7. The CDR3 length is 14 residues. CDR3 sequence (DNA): TGTGCCACCGCCCCCGGGACAGGGGGGACTGAAGCTTTCTTT. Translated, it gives CATAPGTGGTEAFF. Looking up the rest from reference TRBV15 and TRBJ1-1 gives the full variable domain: DAMVIQNPRYQVTQFGKPVTLSCSQTLNHNVMYWYQQKSSQAPKLLFHYYDKDFNNEADTPDNFQSRRPNTSFCFLDIRSPGLGDTAMYLCATAPGTGGTEAFFGQGTRLTVV.

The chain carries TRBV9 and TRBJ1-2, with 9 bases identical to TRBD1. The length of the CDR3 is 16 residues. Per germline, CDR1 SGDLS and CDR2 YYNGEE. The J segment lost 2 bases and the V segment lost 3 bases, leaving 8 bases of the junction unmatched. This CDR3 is CASSAVPGQGNYGYTF. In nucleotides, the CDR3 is TGTGCCAGCAGCGCCGTCCCGGGACAGGGAAACTATGGCTACACCTTC.

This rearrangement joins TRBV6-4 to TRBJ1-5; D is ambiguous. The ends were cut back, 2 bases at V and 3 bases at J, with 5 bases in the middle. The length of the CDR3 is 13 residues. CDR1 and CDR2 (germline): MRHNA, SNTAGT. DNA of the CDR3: TGTGCCAGCAGTGACGGATACAATCAGCCCCAGCATTTT. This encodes CASSDGYNQPQHF.

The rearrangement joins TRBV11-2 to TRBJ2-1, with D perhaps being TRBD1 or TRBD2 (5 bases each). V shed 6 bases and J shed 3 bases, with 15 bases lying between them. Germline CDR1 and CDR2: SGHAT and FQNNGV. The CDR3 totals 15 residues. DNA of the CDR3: TGTGCCAGCAGAAACCTCGGGGCCCTCTACAATGAGCAGTTCTTC. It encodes CASRNLGALYNEQFF.

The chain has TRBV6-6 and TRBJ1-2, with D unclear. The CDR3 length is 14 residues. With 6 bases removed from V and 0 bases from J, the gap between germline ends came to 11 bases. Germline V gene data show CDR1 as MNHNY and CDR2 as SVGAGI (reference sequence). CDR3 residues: CASSRIDTNYGYTF. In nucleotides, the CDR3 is TGTGCCAGCAGCCGAATCGACACTAACTATGGCTACACCTTC.

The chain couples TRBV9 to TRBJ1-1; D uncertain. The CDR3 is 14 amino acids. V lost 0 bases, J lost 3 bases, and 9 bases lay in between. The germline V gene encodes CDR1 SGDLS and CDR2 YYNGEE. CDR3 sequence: CASSVAASDTEAFF. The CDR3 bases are TGTGCCAGCAGCGTAGCGGCAAGCGACACTGAAGCTTTCTTT.

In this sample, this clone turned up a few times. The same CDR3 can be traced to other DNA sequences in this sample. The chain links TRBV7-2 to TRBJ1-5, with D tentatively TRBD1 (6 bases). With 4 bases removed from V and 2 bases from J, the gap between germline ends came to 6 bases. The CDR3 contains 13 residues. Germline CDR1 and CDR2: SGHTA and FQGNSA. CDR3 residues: CASSYRGNQPQHF. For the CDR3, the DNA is TGTGCCAGCAGCTACAGGGGCAATCAGCCCCAGCATTTT.

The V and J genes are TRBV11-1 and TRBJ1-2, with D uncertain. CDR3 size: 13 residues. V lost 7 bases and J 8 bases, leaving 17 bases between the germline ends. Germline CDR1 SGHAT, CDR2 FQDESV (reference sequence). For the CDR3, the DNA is TGTGCCAGCACAGGCGACCTTATTGGCGGCTACACCTTC. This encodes CASTGDLIGGYTF.

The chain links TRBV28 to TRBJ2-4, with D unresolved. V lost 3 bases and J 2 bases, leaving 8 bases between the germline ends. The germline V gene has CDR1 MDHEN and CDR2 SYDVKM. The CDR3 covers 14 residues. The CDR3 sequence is CASSFPATKNIQYF. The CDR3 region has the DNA TGTGCCAGCAGTTTTCCTGCGACCAAAAACATTCAGTACTTC. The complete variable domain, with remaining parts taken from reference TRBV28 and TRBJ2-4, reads DVKVTQSSRYLVKRTGEKVFLECVQDMDHENMFWYRQDPGLGLRLIYFSYDVKMKEKGDIPEGYSVSREKKERFSLILESASTNQTSMYLCASSFPATKNIQYFGAGTRLSVL.